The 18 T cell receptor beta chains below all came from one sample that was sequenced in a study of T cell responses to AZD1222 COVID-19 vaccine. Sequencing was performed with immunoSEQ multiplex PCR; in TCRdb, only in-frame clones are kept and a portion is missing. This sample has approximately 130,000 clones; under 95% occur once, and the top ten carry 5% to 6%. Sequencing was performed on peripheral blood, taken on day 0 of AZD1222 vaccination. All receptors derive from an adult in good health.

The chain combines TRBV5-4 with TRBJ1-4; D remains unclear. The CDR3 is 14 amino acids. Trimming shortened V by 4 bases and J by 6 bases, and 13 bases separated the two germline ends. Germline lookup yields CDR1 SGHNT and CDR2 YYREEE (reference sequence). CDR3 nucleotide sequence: TGTGCCAGCAGCCCCGAGGCGTGGGATGAAAAACTGTTTTTT. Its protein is CASSPEAWDEKLFF.

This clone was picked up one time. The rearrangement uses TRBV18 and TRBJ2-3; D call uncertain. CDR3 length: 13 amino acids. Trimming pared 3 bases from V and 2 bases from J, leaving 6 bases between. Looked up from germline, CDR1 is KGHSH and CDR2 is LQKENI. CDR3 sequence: CASSPPVTDTQYF. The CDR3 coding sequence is TGTGCCAGCTCACCCCCGGTCACAGATACGCAGTATTTT. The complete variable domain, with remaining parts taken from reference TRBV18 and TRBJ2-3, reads NAGVMQNPRHLVRRRGQEARLRCSPMKGHSHVYWYRQLPEEGLKFMVYLQKENIIDESGMPKERFSAEFPKEGPSILRIQQVVRGDSAAYFCASSPPVTDTQYFGPGTRLTVL.

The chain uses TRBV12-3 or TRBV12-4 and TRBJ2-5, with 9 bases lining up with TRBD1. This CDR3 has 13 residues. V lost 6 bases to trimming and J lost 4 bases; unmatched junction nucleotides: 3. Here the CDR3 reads CASSQDRGETQYF. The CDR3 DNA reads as TGTGCCAGCAGCCAGGACAGGGGAGAGACCCAGTACTTC.

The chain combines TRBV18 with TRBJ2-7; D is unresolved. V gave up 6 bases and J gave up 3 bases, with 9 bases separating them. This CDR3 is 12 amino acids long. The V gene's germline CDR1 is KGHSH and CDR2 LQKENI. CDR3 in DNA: TGTGCCAGCTCGGGTGGTGTCTACGAGCAGTACTTC. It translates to CASSGGVYEQYF.

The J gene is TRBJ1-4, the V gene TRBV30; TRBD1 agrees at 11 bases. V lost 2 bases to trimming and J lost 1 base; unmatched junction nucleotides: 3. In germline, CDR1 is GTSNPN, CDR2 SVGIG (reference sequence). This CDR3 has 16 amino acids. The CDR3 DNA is TGTGCCTGGAGTCCGGGACAGGGGGGAACTAATGAAAAACTGTTTTTT. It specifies CAWSPGQGGTNEKLFF.

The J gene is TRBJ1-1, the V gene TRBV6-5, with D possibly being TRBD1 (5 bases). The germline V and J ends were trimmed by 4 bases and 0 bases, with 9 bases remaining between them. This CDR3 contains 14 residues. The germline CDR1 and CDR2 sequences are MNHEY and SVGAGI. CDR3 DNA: TGTGCCAGCAGTTCGGGACTGTTGAACACTGAAGCTTTCTTT. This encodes CASSSGLLNTEAFF.

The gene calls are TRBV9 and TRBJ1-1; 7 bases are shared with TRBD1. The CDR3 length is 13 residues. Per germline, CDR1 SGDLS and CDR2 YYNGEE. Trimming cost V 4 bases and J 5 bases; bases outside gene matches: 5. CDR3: CASSIAQGTEAFF. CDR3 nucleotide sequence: TGTGCCAGCAGCATAGCACAGGGGACTGAAGCTTTCTTT.

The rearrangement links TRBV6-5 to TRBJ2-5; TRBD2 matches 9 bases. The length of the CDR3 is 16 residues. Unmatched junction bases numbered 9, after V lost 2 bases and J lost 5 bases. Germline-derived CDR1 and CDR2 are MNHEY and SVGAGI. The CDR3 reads CASSYRAGGGMETQYF. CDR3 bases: TGTGCCAGCAGTTACAGGGCGGGAGGGGGGATGGAGACCCAGTACTTC.

CDR3 sequence: CASSYSGHNSPLHF. The CDR3 DNA reads TGTGCCAGCAGTTACTCGGGTCACAATTCACCCCTCCACTTT. The chain uses TRBV6-5 and TRBJ1-6; D is uncertain. Germline values: CDR1 MNHEY, CDR2 SVGAGI. The CDR3 has 14 residues. Trimming stripped 0 bases from V and 7 bases from J, with 7 bases between.

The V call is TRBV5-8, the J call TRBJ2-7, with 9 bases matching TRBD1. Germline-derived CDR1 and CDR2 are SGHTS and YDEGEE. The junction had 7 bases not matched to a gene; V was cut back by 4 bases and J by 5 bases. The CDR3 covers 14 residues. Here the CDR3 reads CASSLGQGLDEQYF. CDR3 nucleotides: TGTGCCAGCAGCCTGGGACAGGGTCTCGACGAGCAGTACTTC.

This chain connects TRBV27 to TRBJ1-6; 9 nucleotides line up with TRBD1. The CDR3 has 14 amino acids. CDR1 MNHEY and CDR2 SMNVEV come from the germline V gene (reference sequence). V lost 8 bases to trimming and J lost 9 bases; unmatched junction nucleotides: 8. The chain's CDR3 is CASSRTGELSPLHF. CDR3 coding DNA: TGTGCCAGCTCCCGGACAGGGGAGCTTTCACCCCTCCACTTT.

CDR3 bases: TGTGCCTGGTCCCGGGTCTTCGGGGAGCTGTTTTTT. Amino acids: CAWSRVFGELFF. The chain couples TRBV30 to TRBJ2-2, with unresolved D. V was clipped by 5 bases and J by 7 bases, with 11 bases between them. Germline CDR1 is GTSNPN and CDR2 is SVGIG (reference sequence). The CDR3 length is 12 residues.

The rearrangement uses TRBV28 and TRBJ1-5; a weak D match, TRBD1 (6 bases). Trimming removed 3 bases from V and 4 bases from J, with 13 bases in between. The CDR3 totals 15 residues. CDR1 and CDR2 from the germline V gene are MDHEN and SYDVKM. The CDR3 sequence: CASSLGGGGNQPQHF. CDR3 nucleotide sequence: TGTGCCAGCAGTTTGGGGGGAGGGGGGAATCAGCCCCAGCATTTT.

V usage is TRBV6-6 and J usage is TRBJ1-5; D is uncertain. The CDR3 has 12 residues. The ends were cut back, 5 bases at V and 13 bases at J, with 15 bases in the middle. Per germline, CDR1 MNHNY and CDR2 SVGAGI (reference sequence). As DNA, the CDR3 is TGTGCCAGCAGTCCTTTTTCTGGTACGCAGCATTTT. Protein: CASSPFSGTQHF.

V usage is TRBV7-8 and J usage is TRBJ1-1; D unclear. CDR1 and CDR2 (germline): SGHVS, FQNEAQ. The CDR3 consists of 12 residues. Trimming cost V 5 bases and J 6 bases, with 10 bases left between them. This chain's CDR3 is CASSRLGPEAFF. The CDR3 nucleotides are TGTGCCAGCAGCAGGCTCGGGCCTGAAGCTTTCTTT. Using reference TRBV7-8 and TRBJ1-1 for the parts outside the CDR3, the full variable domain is GAGVSQSPRYKVAKRGQDVALRCDPISGHVSLFWYQQALGQGPEFLTYFQNEAQLDKSGLPSDRFFAERPEGSVSTLKIQRTQQEDSAVYLCASSRLGPEAFFGQGTRLTVV.

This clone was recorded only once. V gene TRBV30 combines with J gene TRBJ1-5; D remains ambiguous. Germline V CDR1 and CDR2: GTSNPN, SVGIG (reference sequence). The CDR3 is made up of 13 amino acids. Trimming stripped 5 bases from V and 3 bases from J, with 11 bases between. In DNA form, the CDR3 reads TGTGCCTGGCAGACATCCCCCAATCAGCCCCAGCATTTT. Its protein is CAWQTSPNQPQHF.

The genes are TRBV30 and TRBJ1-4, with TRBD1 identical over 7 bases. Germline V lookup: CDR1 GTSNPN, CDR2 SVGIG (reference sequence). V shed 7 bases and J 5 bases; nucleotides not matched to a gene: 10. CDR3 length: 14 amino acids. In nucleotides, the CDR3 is TGTGCCTCGACCCCGGGACAGACGAATGAAAAACTGTTTTTT. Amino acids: CASTPGQTNEKLFF.

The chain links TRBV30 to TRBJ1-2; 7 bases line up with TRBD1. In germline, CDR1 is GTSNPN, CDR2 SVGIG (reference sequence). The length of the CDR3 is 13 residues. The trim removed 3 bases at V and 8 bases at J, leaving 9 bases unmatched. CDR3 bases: TGTGCCTGGAGGGGGGTGACAGGGCAGGGCTACACCTTC. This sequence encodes CAWRGVTGQGYTF.